Included here is one T cell receptor (beta chain) sequence, with context. What it recognizes is unknown. These data originate in a study of T cell responses to AZD1222 COVID-19 vaccine. Study outcomes and limitations: Nearly half of the spike-specific TCRs reportedly recognize variant regions that carry no mutations. Donor demographics were predominantly white British with a female majority; clonal diversity may be underestimated. Spike was spanned by vaccine-associated CD4 TCRs, which were dominant at 160-218 and 743-854. Spike-specific TCR breadth and depth rose after two AZD1222 doses.

Measured with immunoSEQ multiplex PCR; TCRdb has only the in-frame clones, and not every one. Of approximately 74,000 clones in the sample, 70% to 90% are singletons; the top ten hold 20% to 25%. Between the trimmed V and J ends, which lost 0 bases and 4 bases, there was a span of 10 bases. The CDR3 is 14 residues long. Germline V gives CDR1 SGHNT, CDR2 YYREEE (reference sequence). This clonotype was obtained from an adult who received the AZD1222 COVID-19 vaccine. V and J are TRBV5-4 and TRBJ1-2; D is ambiguous. Material: peripheral blood, obtained 28 days after the second AZD1222 dose. CDR3 amino acids: CASSLGSQSYGYTF. Here the CDR3 DNA reads TGTGCCAGCAGCTTGGGTTCGCAGTCCTATGGCTACACCTTC.